Given below is one TCR beta chain in context. Compared with germline, one end of the junction differs, possibly owing to a read error. TCRbeta libraries were built with three rounds of nested PCR, modified from ARM-PCR. Using its own MiXCR run on the multiplex PCR reads, TCRdb lists one record per CDR3 protein. The profile shows approximately 100,000 distinct CDR3 sequences, 75% of them singletons. No cell sorting was done before RNA was extracted from the tissue. This CDR3 has 15 residues. Germline values: CDR1 SGHAT, CDR2 FQNNGV. These data are taken from a study of tumor and adjacent non-tumor tissue in lung cancer.

This chain connects TRBV11-2 to TRBJ2-2; possibly TRBD2 for D (5 bases). The specimen was lung tumor tissue. This clonotype was sampled from a woman aged 55-75 years with non-small cell lung cancer. Written as DNA, the CDR3 is TGTGCCAGTAGCTTAGAGTCGGGGAACACCGGGGAGCCGTTTTTT. Encoded protein: CASSLESGNTGEPFF.